Below, 32 T cell receptor beta chains from the same sample are listed, as sequenced in a study of OX40 agonist ivuxolimab in advanced cancers. Data came from immunoSEQ multiplex PCR; TCRdb stores just in-frame clones and leaves some out. The table lists 90,000 to 100,000 clones, approximately 83% of them singletons, with more than 1.4% in the top ten. The specimen was CD4+ or CD8+ T cells sorted from blood, collected in a trial of the OX40 agonist ivuxolimab. These receptor sequences come from an adult with an advanced solid tumor such as melanoma, head and neck, liver or kidney cancer.

V is TRBV7-2 and J is TRBJ1-5, with TRBD1 as a possible D gene (5 bases). V lost 4 bases to trimming and J lost 7 bases, with 8 bases between them. Germline V gene lookup returns CDR1 SGHTA and CDR2 FQGNSA. CDR3 size: 12 residues. CDR3 DNA: TGTGCCAGCAGCTACCGGGGGCAGCCCCAGCATTTT. Translating gives CASSYRGQPQHF.

This chain links TRBV18 with TRBJ2-1, with D unresolved. Germline loops: CDR1 KGHSH, CDR2 LQKENI. V was shortened by 2 bases and J by 7 bases, with 12 bases between the two germline ends. This CDR3 has 14 amino acids. CDR3: CASSPRTELNEQFF. For the CDR3, the DNA is TGTGCCAGCTCACCAAGGACCGAGTTAAATGAGCAGTTCTTC.

The chain couples TRBV5-6 to TRBJ2-3; the match to TRBD2 covers 9 bases. The length of the CDR3 is 16 residues. CDR1 and CDR2 (germline): SGHDT, YYEEEE. J gave up 0 bases and V 3 bases, and 5 bases lay outside the gene matches. CDR3 residues: CASSSLAGLSTDTQYF. CDR3 bases: TGTGCCAGCAGCTCCCTAGCGGGACTAAGCACAGATACGCAGTATTTT. Using reference TRBV5-6 and TRBJ2-3 for the parts outside the CDR3, the full variable domain is DAGVTQSPTHLIKTRGQQVTLRCSPKSGHDTVSWYQQALGQGPQFIFQYYEEEERQRGNFPDRFSGHQFPNYSSELNVNALLLGDSALYLCASSSLAGLSTDTQYFGPGTRLTVL.

This chain links TRBV10-3 with TRBJ1-1; 9 bases match TRBD1. CDR3 length: 13 residues. The V and J ends lost 0 bases and 10 bases, in that order; junction bases with no gene match: 3. Germline-derived CDR1 and CDR2 are ENHRY and SYGVKD. The DNA for the CDR3 is TGTGCCATCAGTGAGTCGGGACAGGGTAGAGCTTTCTTT. It codes for CAISESGQGRAFF.

This clone has a handful of counts. This chain's CDR3 is CASGRLAGGPDEQYF. The CDR3 nucleotides read TGTGCCAGTGGGCGACTAGCGGGGGGGCCGGACGAGCAGTACTTC. The rearrangement links TRBV28 to TRBJ2-7, with TRBD2 matching over 14 bases. Germline V gene sequence: CDR1 MDHEN, CDR2 SYDVKM. CDR3 length equals 15 residues. Germline trimming cut 9 bases from V and 5 bases from J; bases unmatched to any gene: 9.

J is TRBJ1-5 and V is TRBV7-8, with 9 bases that match TRBD1. CDR3 length: 14 residues. The germline gives CDR1 SGHVS, CDR2 FQNEAQ. J lost 3 bases, V lost 5 bases, and 2 bases had no gene match. CDR3: CASSRDRDNQPQHF. The CDR3 DNA reads TGTGCCAGCAGCCGGGACAGGGACAATCAGCCCCAGCATTTT.

The CDR3 loop reads CASTDPLGRSPYNEQFF. CDR3 in DNA: TGTGCCAGCACCGACCCGCTGGGGAGATCACCCTACAATGAGCAGTTCTTC. The J gene is TRBJ2-1, the V gene TRBV7-7; tentatively, D is TRBD2 (5 bases). Germline V gene lookup returns CDR1 SSHAT and CDR2 FNYEAQ (reference sequence). CDR3 size: 17 residues. V lost 7 bases, J lost 2 bases, and 21 bases lay in between.

The count of this clone is one. The rearrangement links TRBV5-6 to TRBJ2-7; tentative D call: TRBD1 (5 bases). The V gene's germline CDR1 is SGHDT and CDR2 YYEEEE. The V end lost 4 bases, the J end lost 3 bases, and 17 bases lay between the germline ends. This CDR3 spans 15 amino acids. The CDR3 sequence is CASSPTVTLVYEQYF. The CDR3 DNA reads as TGTGCCAGCAGCCCGACAGTGACCCTTGTCTACGAGCAGTACTTC.

The chain has TRBV18 and TRBJ2-7; TRBD1 is a possible D gene (6 bases). The germline gives CDR1 KGHSH, CDR2 LQKENI. The V gene lost 3 bases and the J gene lost 4 bases, with 13 bases spanning the gap. The CDR3 has 14 amino acids. Written as DNA, the CDR3 is TGTGCCAGCTCACCTTGGAACAGGGAGTACGAGCAGTACTTC. This sequence encodes CASSPWNREYEQYF.

The sample holds one count of this clone. This sequence joins TRBV11-2 and TRBJ2-7, with 8 positions matching TRBD1. CDR1 is SGHAT and CDR2 is FQNNGV in the germline V gene. The CDR3 is 15 residues long. Germline trimming cut 6 bases from V and 2 bases from J; bases unmatched to any gene: 9. The CDR3 coding sequence is TGTGCCAGCAGTCGCAGGGGGCTGACCACCTACGAGCAGTACTTC. This encodes CASSRRGLTTYEQYF.

The chain has TRBV14 and TRBJ2-1, with D perhaps matching TRBD1 or TRBD2 (5 bases each). The germline CDR1 and CDR2 sequences are SGHDN and FVKESK. V was cut by 4 bases and J by 5 bases, with 15 bases left in between. This CDR3 region has 15 residues. The chain's CDR3 is CASSRAGTINNEQFF. The CDR3 DNA reads TGTGCCAGCAGCCGAGCCGGGACCATCAACAATGAGCAGTTCTTC.

The V gene is TRBV29-1, the J gene TRBJ1-4, with 7 bases fitting TRBD1. Germline CDR1 SQVTM, CDR2 ANQGSEA. This CDR3 has 17 amino acids. V lost 2 bases, J lost 0 bases, and 9 bases stayed unmatched. The CDR3 DNA is TGCAGCGTTGAATTGGCGGGACAGAGTGCAACTAATGAAAAACTGTTTTTT. Translating it yields CSVELAGQSATNEKLFF. Full variable domain (outside the CDR3, taken from reference TRBV29-1 and TRBJ1-4): SAVISQKPSRDICQRGTSLTIQCQVDSQVTMMFWYRQQPGQSLTLIATANQGSEATYESGFVIDKFPISRPNLTFSTLTVSNMSPEDSSIYLCSVELAGQSATNEKLFFGSGTQLSVL.

The chain joins TRBV9 to TRBJ2-7; the match to TRBD1 covers 7 bases. The length of the CDR3 is 16 residues. The V and J ends lost 3 bases and 0 bases, in that order; junction bases with no gene match: 9. CDR1 SGDLS and CDR2 YYNGEE come from the germline V gene. In DNA, the CDR3 is TGTGCCAGCAGCGAAAGGGACAGCATCAGCTCCTACGAGCAGTACTTC. Translation gives CASSERDSISSYEQYF.

This clone was observed a handful of times. The chain recombines TRBV30 with TRBJ1-5, with unresolved D. The CDR3 is 12 amino acids. Trimming took off 1 base at V and 9 bases at J, with 10 bases between the two ends. The germline CDR1 and CDR2 sequences are GTSNPN and SVGIG (reference sequence). The CDR3 sequence is CAWSAGVGPQHF. CDR3 coding DNA: TGTGCCTGGAGTGCCGGTGTAGGGCCCCAGCATTTT.

This clone has a single count. The V gene is TRBV7-6, the J gene TRBJ2-7; D assignment may be TRBD1 or TRBD2 (7 bases each). Germline CDR1 SGHVS, CDR2 FNYEAQ. Between the trimmed V and J ends, which lost 6 bases and 2 bases, there was a span of 14 bases. This CDR3 spans 14 amino acids. CDR3: CASSPQGGAYEQYF. CDR3 in DNA: TGTGCCAGCAGTCCCCAGGGGGGGGCCTACGAGCAGTACTTC.

The rearrangement uses TRBV28 and TRBJ1-1; D call uncertain. Germline V gene sequence: CDR1 MDHEN, CDR2 SYDVKM. This CDR3 comprises 14 residues. Trimming stripped 6 bases from V and 1 base from J, with 12 bases between. The CDR3, as DNA: TGTGCCAGCAGGCTCCCGGGAGAGAACACTGAAGCTTTCTTT. Translated: CASRLPGENTEAFF.

The chain couples TRBV7-8 to TRBJ2-2, with D unclear. Germline values: CDR1 SGHVS, CDR2 FQNEAQ. The CDR3 sequence is 15 residues long. Trimming took off 5 bases at V and 2 bases at J, with 12 bases between the two ends. DNA of the CDR3: TGTGCCAGCAGCCGCGATGTGTCAAACACCGGGGAGCTGTTTTTT. This codes for CASSRDVSNTGELFF.

The rearrangement uses TRBV11-2 and TRBJ2-2, with TRBD2 identical over 10 bases. V lost 5 bases, J lost 4 bases, and 4 bases stayed unmatched. The CDR3 has 15 amino acids. Germline-derived CDR1 and CDR2 are SGHAT and FQNNGV. The chain's CDR3 is CASSPRLAGTGELFF. DNA of the CDR3: TGTGCCAGCAGCCCACGACTAGCGGGCACCGGGGAGCTGTTTTTT.

The chain is built from TRBV9 and TRBJ1-1; a weak D match, TRBD1 (6 bases). The V and J ends lost 4 bases and 8 bases respectively, with 18 bases between them. Germline CDR1 reads SGDLS; CDR2 reads YYNGEE. The length of the CDR3 is 14 residues. The CDR3 DNA is TGTGCCAGCAGCCCCATCATAGGAACAGGGGAAGCTTTCTTT. This codes for CASSPIIGTGEAFF.

The chain has TRBV29-1 and TRBJ1-6; 8 bases map to TRBD1. The ends lost 5 bases at V and 7 bases at J; junction bases unmatched: 7. The CDR3 sequence is 14 residues long. The germline CDR1 and CDR2 sequences are SQVTM and ANQGSEA. The CDR3 DNA is TGCAGCGTTAAAGGACAGGGTGTCAATTCACCCCTCCACTTT. Protein product: CSVKGQGVNSPLHF.

The chain has TRBV5-5 and TRBJ2-3; 13 bases are a match to TRBD2. V gave up 0 bases and J gave up 6 bases; unmatched junction bases: 7. The CDR3 is 17 amino acids. Germline-derived CDR1 and CDR2 are SGHKS and YYEKEE (reference sequence). The CDR3 is CASSLATSGRAGDTQYF. The DNA of the CDR3 is TGTGCCAGCAGCTTGGCCACTAGCGGGAGGGCCGGGGATACGCAGTATTTT.

This chain joins TRBV5-4 and TRBJ2-3; D unresolved. This CDR3 has 13 residues. The germline V gene has CDR1 SGHNT and CDR2 YYREEE (reference sequence). The CDR3 loop reads CALSRFSTDTQYF. Written as DNA, the CDR3 is TGTGCTCTGAGCCGCTTTAGCACAGATACGCAGTATTTT.

The chain joins TRBV14 to TRBJ1-1; TRBD1 aligns across 7 bases. Looked up from germline, CDR1 is SGHDN and CDR2 is FVKESK. The CDR3 runs 14 residues. V lost 4 bases and J lost 5; bases outside the gene matches: 7. The CDR3: CASSRETGQTEAFF. Written as DNA, the CDR3 is TGTGCCAGCAGCCGAGAGACAGGGCAAACTGAAGCTTTCTTT.

The V call is TRBV11-3, the J call TRBJ2-2; tentatively, D is TRBD1 (6 bases). Trimming pared 7 bases from V and 0 bases from J, leaving 9 bases between. This CDR3 region has 14 residues. CDR1 is SGHNT, CDR2 YENEEA, per germline. The CDR3, as DNA: TGTGCCAGCACCCGGACAGCGAACACCGGGGAGCTGTTTTTT. Protein product: CASTRTANTGELFF.

The J gene is TRBJ2-1, the V gene TRBV10-3; the D gene is possibly TRBD1 (5 bases). The germline gives CDR1 ENHRY, CDR2 SYGVKD. Deletions cut 0 bases from V and 4 bases from J, with 19 bases between. The CDR3 sequence is 18 residues long. CDR3 bases: TGTGCCATCAGTGAGTCGAAGGCCAGGACAAAAACGTACAATGAGCAGTTCTTC. Amino acids: CAISESKARTKTYNEQFF.

The rearrangement links TRBV30 to TRBJ1-5, with D unresolved. The CDR3 length is 13 residues. The V gene's germline CDR1 is GTSNPN and CDR2 SVGIG (reference sequence). V lost 5 bases and J 0 bases, leaving 8 bases between the germline ends. The CDR3 DNA follows: TGTGCCTGGGCCGACGGTAGCAATCAGCCCCAGCATTTT. Translated, it gives CAWADGSNQPQHF.

The CDR3 nucleotides are TGTGCCAGCAGTTTATGGGACAGTGATAATCAGCCCCAGCATTTT. As protein: CASSLWDSDNQPQHF. V is TRBV28 and J is TRBJ1-5; weak D call: TRBD1 (6 bases). The CDR3 loop spans 15 amino acids. With 0 bases removed from V and 4 bases from J, the gap between germline ends came to 10 bases. The V gene's germline CDR1 is MDHEN and CDR2 SYDVKM.

The chain links TRBV4-2 to TRBJ2-5, with D possibly matching TRBD2 (6 bases). Trimming removed 4 bases from V and 5 bases from J, with 20 bases in between. This CDR3 has 16 residues. In germline, CDR1 is LGHNA, CDR2 YNFKEQ. DNA for the CDR3: TGTGCCAGCAGCCCCGGCGGGACCCACCGGCGGGAGACCCAGTACTTC. Its translation is CASSPGGTHRRETQYF.

The chain combines TRBV20-1 with TRBJ2-7; tentative D call: TRBD2 (6 bases). The germline V gene has CDR1 DFQATT and CDR2 SNEGSKA (reference sequence). The CDR3 is 11 amino acids. Trimming pared 5 bases from V and 5 bases from J, leaving 10 bases between. This CDR3 reads CSALDYHEQYF. CDR3 coding DNA: TGCAGTGCTCTGGACTACCACGAGCAGTACTTC.

This chain uses TRBV6-6 with TRBJ2-2; 9 nucleotides agree with TRBD2. The V gene's germline CDR1 is MNHNY and CDR2 SVGAGI (reference sequence). The V and J ends lost 5 bases and 6 bases, in that order; junction bases with no gene match: 7. This CDR3 region has 15 residues. This CDR3 reads CASSTSGGRSGELFF. CDR3 coding DNA: TGTGCCAGCAGTACCAGCGGGGGGAGGTCCGGGGAGCTGTTTTTT.

The CDR3 DNA reads as TGTGCCAGCAGCTTAGACTCCCAGGGTGGGACAGATACGCAGTATTTT. Translating gives CASSLDSQGGTDTQYF. The chain is built from TRBV11-3 and TRBJ2-3; D is perhaps TRBD1 (5 bases). The CDR3 loop spans 16 amino acids. Germline CDR1 and CDR2: SGHNT and YENEEA. V lost 0 bases and J 3 bases, leaving 13 bases between the germline ends. Combining the CDR3 with reference TRBV11-3 and TRBJ2-3 gives the whole variable domain EAGVVQSPRYKIIEKKQPVAFWCNPISGHNTLYWYLQNLGQGPELLIRYENEEAVDDSQLPKDRFSAERLKGVDSTLKIQPAELGDSAVYLCASSLDSQGGTDTQYFGPGTRLTVL.

This chain joins TRBV6-6 and TRBJ1-1; TRBD1 aligns across 8 bases. Trimming cost V 3 bases and J 6 bases; bases outside gene matches: 3. The CDR3 runs to 13 residues. From germline, CDR1 is MNHNY and CDR2 SVGAGI (reference sequence). CDR3 amino acids: CASSYQGAAEAFF. In nucleotides, the CDR3 is TGTGCCAGCAGTTATCAGGGGGCGGCTGAAGCTTTCTTT.